This TCR beta chain derives from a study of metastatic and nonmetastatic thyroid tumors. Across the whole study: Repertoires were compared across blood and tumor or nodule tissue from malignant and benign thyroid patients.

Study conclusions and caveats: Benign nodules were reported to have significantly lower TCR beta diversity than malignant thyroid tumors, in blood and tumor.

Every patient underwent thyroid surgery untreated. The length of the CDR3 is 15 residues. With 3 bases clipped from V and 2 bases from J, the junction kept 5 bases outside the gene matches. CDR1 is MDHEN, CDR2 SYDVKM, per germline. This clone has more than one count but fewer than ten. What it recognizes is unknown. In the original analysis: Researchers built a distant-metastasis classifier for papillary thyroid cancer that drew on CDR3 differences across clinicopathological groups. Through MiXCR, TCRdb re-clonotyped the PCR reads. These V and J calls originate from TCRdb's pipeline instead of the authors' own analysis. The data show 23,000 or so clones, with just over 20% seen just once and under 30% held by the top ten.

Sequenced input: blood. The sequence was collected from a female donor with papillary thyroid cancer or a benign thyroid nodule (not recorded which). Some clones in this sample may be carry-over from other donors' samples. This chain links TRBV28 with TRBJ2-7, with 9 bases lining up with TRBD2. DNA of the CDR3: TGTGCCAGCAGTTTGGGGCTAGCGGGACCCTACGAGCAGTACTTC. As protein: CASSLGLAGPYEQYF.